This T cell receptor (beta chain) originates from a study of liver allograft versus peripheral blood T cells. Across the whole study: Hepatic allograft T cell receptor repertoires were evaluated relative to those present in recipients' peripheral blood.

This CDR3 region has 12 residues. From germline, CDR1 is PRHDT and CDR2 FYEKMQ (reference sequence). Trimming took off 5 bases at V and 5 bases at J, with 10 bases between the two ends. MiXCR, run by TCRdb on the reads, gives a single entry per CDR3 protein. The sample shows approximately 9,400 distinct CDR3 sequences, 15% to 20% of them seen only once. This clonotype has ten or more counts. Its antigen is currently unknown. General observations from the study: A difference was reportedly observed between T cell receptor repertoires inside liver allografts and those in peripheral blood.

The chain links TRBV13 to TRBJ2-7, with a weak D call TRBD1 (5 bases). The TCR originated in a human patient who had a liver transplant. Some of the T cells might come from the graft donor. This chain's CDR3 is CASSNDRHEQYF. CDR3 bases: TGTGCCAGCAGCAATGACAGACACGAGCAGTACTTC. The full variable domain, its missing parts supplied by reference TRBV13 and TRBJ2-7, is AAGVIQSPRHLIKEKRETATLKCYPIPRHDTVYWYQQGPGQDPQFLISFYEKMQSDKGSIPDRFSAQQFSDYHSELNMSSLELGDSALYFCASSNDRHEQYFGPGTRLTVT.